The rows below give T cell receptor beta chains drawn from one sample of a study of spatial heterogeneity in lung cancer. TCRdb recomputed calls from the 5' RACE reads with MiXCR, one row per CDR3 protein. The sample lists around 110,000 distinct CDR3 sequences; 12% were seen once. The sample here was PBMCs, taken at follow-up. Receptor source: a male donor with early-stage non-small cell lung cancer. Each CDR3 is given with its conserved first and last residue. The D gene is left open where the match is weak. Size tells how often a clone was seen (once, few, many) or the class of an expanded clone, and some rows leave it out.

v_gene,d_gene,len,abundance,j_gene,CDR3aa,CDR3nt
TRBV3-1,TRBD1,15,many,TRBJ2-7,CASSSRDRGSNEQYF,TGTGCCAGCAGCAGTCGGGACAGGGGATCCAACGAGCAGTACTTC
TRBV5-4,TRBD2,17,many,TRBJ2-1,CASSHLTGGTRNNEQFF,TGTGCCAGCAGCCACCTGACCGGGGGGACTAGAAACAATGAGCAGTTCTTC
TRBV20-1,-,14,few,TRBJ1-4,CSARKGVASEKLFF,TGCAGTGCTAGGAAAGGGGTAGCGTCAGAAAAACTGTTTTTT
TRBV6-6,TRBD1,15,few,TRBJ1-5,CASSLGQGATQPQHF,TGTGCCAGCAGTTTGGGACAGGGGGCCACTCAGCCCCAGCATTTT
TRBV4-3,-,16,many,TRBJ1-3,CASSHRGQTSGNTIYF,TGCGCCAGCAGCCACAGAGGACAGACCTCTGGAAACACCATATATTTT
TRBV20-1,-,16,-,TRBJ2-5,CSANHLRRALGETQYF,TGCAGTGCTAACCACCTCCGACGGGCTCTTGGGGAGACCCAGTACTTC
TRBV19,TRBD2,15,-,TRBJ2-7,CASSISGGQSYEQYF,TGTGCCAGTAGTATAAGCGGGGGCCAATCCTACGAGCAGTACTTC
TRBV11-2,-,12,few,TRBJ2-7,CASSHYSREQYF,TGTGCCAGCAGCCACTACTCTAGGGAGCAGTACTTC
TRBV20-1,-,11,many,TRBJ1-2,CSARDQLRYTF,TGCAGTGCTAGGGACCAGCTCCGCTACACCTTC
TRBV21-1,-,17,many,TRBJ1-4,CASSLGQPIATNEKLFF,TGTGCCAGCAGCCTGGGACAGCCCATTGCAACTAATGAAAAACTGTTTTTT
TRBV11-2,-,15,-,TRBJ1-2,CASSLVARTFARYTF,TGTGCCAGCAGCTTAGTAGCCAGGACCTTCGCTCGCTACACCTTC
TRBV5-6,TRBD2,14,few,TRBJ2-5,CASSFPGGQETQYF,TGTGCCAGCAGCTTTCCGGGGGGGCAGGAGACCCAGTACTTC
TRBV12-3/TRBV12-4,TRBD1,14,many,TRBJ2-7,CASSIGTGPYEQYF,TGTGCCAGCAGTATTGGGACAGGTCCCTACGAGCAGTACTTC
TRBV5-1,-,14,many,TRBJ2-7,CASSFSYGAYEQYF,TGCGCCAGCAGCTTCTCGTACGGAGCCTACGAGCAGTACTTC
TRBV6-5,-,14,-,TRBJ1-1,CASSSRGEDTEAFF,TGTGCCAGCAGTTCCAGGGGAGAGGACACTGAAGCTTTCTTT
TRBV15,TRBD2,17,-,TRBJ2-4,CATSRDGLAGSKNIQYF,TGTGCCACCAGCAGAGATGGTTTAGCGGGGTCCAAAAACATTCAGTACTTC
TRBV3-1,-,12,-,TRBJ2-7,CASSQTGYEQYF,TGTGCCAGCAGCCAGACGGGTTACGAGCAGTACTTC
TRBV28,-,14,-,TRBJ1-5,CASSLTGEYQPQHF,TGTGCCAGCAGTTTGACAGGAGAATATCAGCCCCAGCATTTT
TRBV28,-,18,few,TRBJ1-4,CASSLTGTAATTNEKLFF,TGTGCCAGCAGCTTAACGGGGACGGCCGCCACAACTAATGAAAAACTGTTTTTT
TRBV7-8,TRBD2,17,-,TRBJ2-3,CASSLTSGGSGTDTQYF,TGTGCCAGCAGTTTGACTAGCGGGGGTTCGGGCACAGATACGCAGTATTTT
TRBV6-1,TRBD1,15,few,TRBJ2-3,CASSEDRGQFDTQYF,TGTGCCAGCAGTGAAGACAGGGGTCAATTCGATACGCAGTATTTT
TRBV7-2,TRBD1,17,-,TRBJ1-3,CASSLKGQDYSGNTIYF,TGTGCCAGCAGCTTAAAGGGACAGGACTACTCTGGAAACACCATATATTTT
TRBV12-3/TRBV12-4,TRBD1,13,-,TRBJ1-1,CASSRRGQAEAFF,TGTGCCAGCAGCCGTAGGGGGCAAGCTGAAGCTTTCTTT
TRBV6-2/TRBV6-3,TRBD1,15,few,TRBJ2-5,CASRRPGQGGETQYF,TGTGCCAGCAGGAGACCGGGACAGGGTGGCGAGACCCAGTACTTC
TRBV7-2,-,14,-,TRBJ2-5,CASSLSGAPETQYF,TGTGCCAGCAGCTTATCAGGGGCCCCAGAGACCCAGTACTTC
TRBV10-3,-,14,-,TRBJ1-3,CAISAGLRGNTIYF,TGTGCCATCAGTGCAGGACTCCGTGGAAACACCATATATTTT
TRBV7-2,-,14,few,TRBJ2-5,CASSLVGRGETQYF,TGTGCCAGCAGCTTAGTCGGCAGAGGAGAGACCCAGTACTTC
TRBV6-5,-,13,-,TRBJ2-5,CASGKAGYQTQYF,TGTGCCAGCGGCAAAGCGGGTTATCAGACCCAGTACTTC
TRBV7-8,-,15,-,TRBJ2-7,CASSLGPTLIDEQYF,TGTGCCAGCAGCTTAGGCCCTACACTTATCGACGAGCAGTACTTC
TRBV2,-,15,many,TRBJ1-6,CASSERDGYNSPLHF,TGTGCCAGCAGTGAAAGGGACGGCTATAATTCACCCCTCCACTTT
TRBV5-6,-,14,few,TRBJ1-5,CASSLGDGNQPQHF,TGTGCCAGCAGCTTGGGGGACGGCAATCAGCCCCAGCATTTT
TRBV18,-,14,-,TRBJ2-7,CASSPPNRDYEQYF,TGTGCCAGCTCACCACCGAACAGGGACTACGAGCAGTACTTC
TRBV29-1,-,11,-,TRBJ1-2,CSGEQGRGYTF,TGCAGCGGAGAACAGGGACGGGGCTACACCTTC
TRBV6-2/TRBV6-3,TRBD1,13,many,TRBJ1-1,CASRRQGNTEAFF,TGTGCCAGCAGAAGACAGGGGAACACTGAAGCTTTCTTT
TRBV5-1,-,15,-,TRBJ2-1,CASSLPDSVYNEQFF,TGCGCCAGCAGCTTACCGGACAGCGTCTACAATGAGCAGTTCTTC
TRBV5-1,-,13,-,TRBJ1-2,CASSLDRVEGYTF,TGCGCCAGCAGCTTGGACAGGGTAGAAGGCTACACCTTC
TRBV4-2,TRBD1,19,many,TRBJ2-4,CASSQEVGQGIWGKNIQYF,TGTGCCAGCAGCCAAGAAGTGGGACAGGGGATTTGGGGCAAAAACATTCAGTACTTC
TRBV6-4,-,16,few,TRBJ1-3,CASSLANDTDGNTIYF,TGTGCCAGCAGTCTGGCCAACGATACAGATGGAAACACCATATATTTT
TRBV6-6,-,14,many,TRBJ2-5,CASSPTRGQETQYF,TGTGCCAGCAGTCCTACCCGGGGACAAGAGACCCAGTACTTC
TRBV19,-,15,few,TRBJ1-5,CASSTTDNSNQPQHF,TGTGCCAGTAGCACTACCGACAATAGCAATCAGCCCCAGCATTTT
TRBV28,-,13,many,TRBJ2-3,CASSSGVADTQYF,TGTGCCAGCAGTTCTGGTGTGGCAGATACGCAGTATTTT
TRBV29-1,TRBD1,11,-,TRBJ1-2,CSADRETGYTF,TGCAGCGCGGACAGGGAAACTGGCTACACCTTC
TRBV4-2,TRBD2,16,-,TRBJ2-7,CASSQIGTSGYYEQYF,TGTGCCAGCAGCCAGATCGGGACTAGCGGGTACTACGAGCAGTACTTC
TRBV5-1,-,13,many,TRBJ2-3,CASSLDSTDTQYF,TGCGCCAGCAGCCTGGACAGCACAGATACGCAGTATTTT
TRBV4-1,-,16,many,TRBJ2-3,CASSQGYLSGADTQYF,TGCGCCAGCAGCCAGGGCTATTTGTCAGGGGCAGATACGCAGTATTTT
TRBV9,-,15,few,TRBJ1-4,CASSSSHVQGEKLFF,TGTGCCAGCAGTTCAAGTCACGTCCAAGGGGAAAAACTGTTTTTT
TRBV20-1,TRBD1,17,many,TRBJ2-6,CSAPGTGSFSGANVLTF,TGCAGTGCCCCAGGGACAGGGTCCTTCTCTGGGGCCAACGTCCTGACTTTC
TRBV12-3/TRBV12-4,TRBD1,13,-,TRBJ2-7,CASSFRGIYEQYF,TGTGCCAGCAGTTTCAGGGGGATCTACGAGCAGTACTTC
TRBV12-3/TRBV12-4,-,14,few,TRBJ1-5,CASNPYGGQSPQHF,TGTGCCAGCAATCCTTACGGGGGGCAGTCCCCCCAGCATTTT
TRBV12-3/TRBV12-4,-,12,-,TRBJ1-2,CASSPRVLSPTF,TGTGCCAGCAGTCCCAGGGTGCTTTCGCCCACCTTC
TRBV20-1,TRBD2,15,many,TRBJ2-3,CSASRTGGGADTQYF,TGCAGTGCTAGCAGAACCGGGGGGGGCGCAGATACGCAGTATTTT
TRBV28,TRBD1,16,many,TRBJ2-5,CASLPGQGPIFETQYF,TGTGCCAGCTTACCGGGACAGGGTCCAATTTTCGAGACCCAGTACTTC
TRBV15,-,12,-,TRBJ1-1,CATTGPDTEAFF,TGTGCCACCACCGGGCCCGACACTGAAGCTTTCTTT
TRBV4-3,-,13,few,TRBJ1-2,CASSQGTAYGYTF,TGCGCCAGCAGCCAAGGGACCGCATATGGCTACACCTTC